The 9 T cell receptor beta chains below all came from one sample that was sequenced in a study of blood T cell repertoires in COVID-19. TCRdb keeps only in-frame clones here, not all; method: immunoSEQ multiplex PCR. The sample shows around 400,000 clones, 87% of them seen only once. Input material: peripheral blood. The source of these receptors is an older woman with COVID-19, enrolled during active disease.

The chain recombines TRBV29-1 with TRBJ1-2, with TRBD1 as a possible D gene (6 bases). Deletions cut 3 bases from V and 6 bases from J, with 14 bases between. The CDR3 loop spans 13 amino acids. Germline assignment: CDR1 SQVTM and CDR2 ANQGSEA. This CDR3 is CSVERGRGDGYTF. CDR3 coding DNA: TGCAGCGTTGAGCGGGGGCGCGGGGATGGCTACACCTTC.

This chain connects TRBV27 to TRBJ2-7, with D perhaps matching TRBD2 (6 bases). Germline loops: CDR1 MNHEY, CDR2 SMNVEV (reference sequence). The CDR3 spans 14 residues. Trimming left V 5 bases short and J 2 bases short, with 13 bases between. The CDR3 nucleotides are TGTGCCAGCAGTGGGAGCGGGCTGCCCTACGAGCAGTACTTC. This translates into CASSGSGLPYEQYF.

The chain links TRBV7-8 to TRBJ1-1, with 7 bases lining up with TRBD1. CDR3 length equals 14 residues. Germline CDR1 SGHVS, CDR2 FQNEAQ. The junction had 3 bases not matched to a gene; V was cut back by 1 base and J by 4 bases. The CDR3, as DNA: TGTGCCAGCAGCTTAGGAGGGGGCCCCACTGAAGCTTTCTTT. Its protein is CASSLGGGPTEAFF.

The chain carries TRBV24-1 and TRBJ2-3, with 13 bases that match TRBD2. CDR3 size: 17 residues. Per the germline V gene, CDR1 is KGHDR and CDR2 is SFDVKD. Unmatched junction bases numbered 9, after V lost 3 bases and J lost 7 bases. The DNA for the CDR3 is TGTGCCACCAGTGATCCCGGACTAGCGGGGGCGCGCTATACGCAGTATTTT. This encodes CATSDPGLAGARYTQYF.

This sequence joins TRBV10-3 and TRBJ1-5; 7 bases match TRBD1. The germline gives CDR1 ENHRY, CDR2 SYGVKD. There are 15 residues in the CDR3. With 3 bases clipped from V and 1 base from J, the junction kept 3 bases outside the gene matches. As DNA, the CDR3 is TGTGCCATCAGTGATCAGGGACAGAGCAATCAGCCCCAGCATTTT. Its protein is CAISDQGQSNQPQHF.

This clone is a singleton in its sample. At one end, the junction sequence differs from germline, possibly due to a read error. The CDR3 DNA sequence: TGTGCTAGCAGCTTAAGGGCGGGACTTTTCCTCACAGATACGCAGTATTTT. Its protein product is CASSLRAGLFLTDTQYF. The chain uses TRBV7-7 and TRBJ2-3, with D maybe TRBD2 (6 bases). This CDR3 region has 17 residues. CDR1 is SSHAT, CDR2 FNYEAQ, per germline (reference sequence). The entire variable domain, with the rest obtained from reference TRBV7-7 and TRBJ2-3, is as follows: GAGVSQSPRYKVTKRGQDVTLRCDPISSHATLYWYQQALGQGPEFLTYFNYEAQPDKSGLPSDRFSAERPEGSISTLTIQRTEQRDSAMYRCASSLRAGLFLTDTQYFGPGTRLTVL.

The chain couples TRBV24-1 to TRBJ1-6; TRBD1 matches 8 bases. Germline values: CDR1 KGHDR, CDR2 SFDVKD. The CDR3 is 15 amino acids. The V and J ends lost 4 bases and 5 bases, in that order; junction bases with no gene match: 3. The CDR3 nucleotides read TGTGCCACCAGTGAGGGGACAGGAGATAATTCACCCCTCCACTTT. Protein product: CATSEGTGDNSPLHF.

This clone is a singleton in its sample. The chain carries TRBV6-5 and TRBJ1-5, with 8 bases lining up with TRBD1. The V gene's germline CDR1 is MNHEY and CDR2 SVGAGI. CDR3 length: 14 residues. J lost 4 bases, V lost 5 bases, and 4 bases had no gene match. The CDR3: CASSMTGENQPQHF. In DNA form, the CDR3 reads TGTGCCAGCAGTATGACAGGGGAGAATCAGCCCCAGCATTTT.

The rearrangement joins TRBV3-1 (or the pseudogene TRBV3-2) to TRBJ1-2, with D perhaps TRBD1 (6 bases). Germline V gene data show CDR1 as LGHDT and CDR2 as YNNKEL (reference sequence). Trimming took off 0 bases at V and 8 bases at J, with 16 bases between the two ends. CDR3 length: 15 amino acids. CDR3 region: CASSQEANRVRGYTF. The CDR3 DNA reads TGTGCCAGCAGCCAAGAAGCAAACAGGGTGAGAGGCTACACCTTC.